These T cell receptor beta chains were read from a single sample in a study of T cell responses to AZD1222 COVID-19 vaccine. The repertoire was sequenced with immunoSEQ multiplex PCR; TCRdb's copy has only in-frame clones and lacks some. The repertoire has some 170,000 clones, roughly 91% of them found once; the top ten carry around 0.97%. This sample comprised peripheral blood, obtained 28 days after the second dose of the MenACWY control vaccine. The receptors stem from an adult who received the MenACWY meningococcal vaccine as a control. CDR3s include the opening cysteine and the closing phenylalanine or tryptophan. The D gene is left open where the match is weak. Part of the rows lack a size; the others show once, few, many or a class for expanded clones.

J | D | V | size | DNA | CDR3
TRBJ1-6 | . | TRBV3-1/TRBV3-2 | . | TGTGCCAGCAGCCAAGATCCGCCAGGTTTTAATTCACCCCTCCACTTT | CASSQDPPGFNSPLHF
TRBJ1-6 | TRBD1 | TRBV5-1 | . | TGCGCCAGCAGCTTATATTTGACAGGGGGCTATAATTCACCCCTCCACTTT | CASSLYLTGGYNSPLHF
TRBJ2-1 | . | TRBV7-8 | . | TGTGCCAGCAGCGTCTCTCAGGGGGGATGGTCCTACAATGAGCAGTTCTTC | CASSVSQGGWSYNEQFF
TRBJ1-2 | . | TRBV6-6 | . | TGTGCCAGCAGTTACTCAGAGGGCCCCAACGGCTACACCTTC | CASSYSEGPNGYTF
TRBJ2-5 | TRBD2 | TRBV7-7 | . | TGTGCTAGCAGCCTCTCCGGGACTAGCGGAGAGACCCAGTACTTC | CASSLSGTSGETQYF
TRBJ2-5 | . | TRBV20-1 | once | TGCAGTGCGAGACCAGGGGAGACCCAGTACTTC | CSARPGETQYF
TRBJ2-3 | TRBD1 | TRBV6-5 | . | TGTGCCAGCAGTTCTAGGGACAGGGGAGGATATACGCAGTATTTT | CASSSRDRGGYTQYF
TRBJ1-2 | TRBD1 | TRBV5-1 | . | TGCGCCAGCAAAACCCGTGGGACAGGGGGCCCAATTTTCTATGGCTACACCTTC | CASKTRGTGGPIFYGYTF
TRBJ1-2 | . | TRBV21-1 | . | TGTGCCAGCACCTCCCGCGGTGGCTACACCTTC | CASTSRGGYTF
TRBJ1-2 | . | TRBV19 | . | TGTGCCAGTAGTAGGGCTGAGGTCCTCGGCTATGGCTACACCTTC | CASSRAEVLGYGYTF
TRBJ1-2 | . | TRBV5-5 | . | TGTGCCAGCAGCTTTTCGGTTTGGCCGCCGGGAGGAGACTATGGCTACACCTTC | CASSFSVWPPGGDYGYTF
TRBJ1-5 | . | TRBV2 | few | TGTGCCAGCAGCGTAGGGACGAATCAGCCCCAGCATTTT | CASSVGTNQPQHF
TRBJ1-6 | . | TRBV2 | . | TGTGCCAGCAGGACCGAAACCGATAATTCACCCCTCCACTTT | CASRTETDNSPLHF
TRBJ2-7 | TRBD1 | TRBV5-4 | . | TGTGCCAGTCAGGGACAGCCCTACGAGCAGTACTTC | CASQGQPYEQYF
TRBJ1-2 | . | TRBV2 | . | TGTGCCAGCAGCGAAAAAGGGGGGAGAGGCTACACCTTC | CASSEKGGRGYTF
TRBJ1-1 | TRBD1 | TRBV19 | . | TGTGCCAGTAGTAAAAAGGGACAGGCCTCCGGGAAGAACACTGAAGCTTTCTTT | CASSKKGQASGKNTEAFF
TRBJ2-7 | TRBD1 | TRBV5-1 | once | TGCGCCAGCAGCCGCGGGACAGGGGGCTCCTACGAGCAGTACTTC | CASSRGTGGSYEQYF
TRBJ1-2 | . | TRBV19 | . | TGTGCCAGTAGCAAGGCGGGGCTTAACTATGGCTACACCTTC | CASSKAGLNYGYTF
TRBJ2-5 | . | TRBV5-1 | once | TGCGCCAGCAGCTTGGTGGGATCACCCGGGGAGACCCAGTACTTC | CASSLVGSPGETQYF
TRBJ1-2 | TRBD1 | TRBV12-3/TRBV12-4 | once | TGTGCCAGCAGTTCGGACAGGGCCTATGGCTACACCTTC | CASSSDRAYGYTF
TRBJ1-2 | . | TRBV6-2/TRBV6-3 | . | TGTGCCAGCAGTTCCGGGCCCTATGGCTACACCTTC | CASSSGPYGYTF
TRBJ2-1 | TRBD1 | TRBV2 | . | TGTGCCAGCAGTGAATTGGGACAGGGCTCCTGGAATGAGCAGTTCTTC | CASSELGQGSWNEQFF
TRBJ2-3 | . | TRBV18 | . | TGTGCCAGCTCACCAACCCGACGGAGTGCTAGCACAGATACGCAGTATTTT | CASSPTRRSASTDTQYF
TRBJ2-7 | . | TRBV7-9 | once | TGTGCCAGCAGCTTGGCGGCAACAGGGACCTACGAGCAGTACTTC | CASSLAATGTYEQYF
TRBJ1-5 | TRBD1 | TRBV5-6 | . | TGTGCCAGCAGCTGGAGGGGGACAGAGGATCAGCCCCAGCATTTT | CASSWRGTEDQPQHF
TRBJ2-6 | . | TRBV29-1 | . | TGCAGCGTATCGGACATTTCTGGGGCCAACGTCCTGACTTTC | CSVSDISGANVLTF
TRBJ2-3 | . | TRBV18 | . | TGTGCCAGCTCACCAAGGACAGATACGCAGTATTTT | CASSPRTDTQYF
TRBJ2-5 | . | TRBV7-9 | . | TGTGCCAGCAGCTTCGAGGGGACCGTCAAGGAGACCCAGTACTTC | CASSFEGTVKETQYF
TRBJ1-2 | . | TRBV7-2 | . | TGTGCCAGCAGCTTAACAGGGCAAAACTATGGCTACACCTTC | CASSLTGQNYGYTF
TRBJ1-1 | . | TRBV19 | . | TGTGCCAGTAATAGACAAGCCAACACTGAAGCTTTCTTT | CASNRQANTEAFF
TRBJ2-3 | TRBD2 | TRBV4-3 | . | TGCGCCAGCAGCCAAGATCCTGCTAGCGGGGGCCGAGCAGATACGCAGTATTTT | CASSQDPASGGRADTQYF
TRBJ1-5 | . | TRBV28 | . | TGTGCCAGCAGTGGGGGAAATCAGCCCCAGCATTTT | CASSGGNQPQHF
TRBJ1-1 | . | TRBV7-2 | . | TGTGCCAGCAGCTTAAGTTTCGATCCAGACCAGAACACTGAAGCTTTCTTT | CASSLSFDPDQNTEAFF
TRBJ1-1 | . | TRBV18 | once | TGTGCCAGCTCACCCTCCGGGGGGCGGAACACTGAAGCTTTCTTT | CASSPSGGRNTEAFF
TRBJ1-6 | . | TRBV15 | . | TGTGCCACCAGCAGAGGGGGCGCGGATTCACCCCTCCACTTT | CATSRGGADSPLHF
TRBJ1-2 | . | TRBV3-1/TRBV3-2 | . | TGTGCCAGCAGGGATAAAGGGATCGCCTTGGGAGGCTACACCTTC | CASRDKGIALGGYTF
TRBJ2-1 | . | TRBV5-1 | once | TGCGCCAGCAGCTTGCAGGGTGGGGGCGCGAACCGCCATGAGCAGTTCTTC | CASSLQGGGANRHEQFF
TRBJ1-5 | . | TRBV2 | . | TGTGCCAGCAGTCCCGACAGACTAAATAGCAATCAGCCCCAGCATTTT | CASSPDRLNSNQPQHF
TRBJ1-2 | . | TRBV6-5 | . | TGTGCCAGCAGTCCCCGGACAGTAAGGTATGGCTACACCTTC | CASSPRTVRYGYTF
TRBJ2-7 | TRBD1 | TRBV11-2 | . | TGTGCCAGCAGCTTAGGAACAGGGGCCTACGAGCAGTACTTC | CASSLGTGAYEQYF
TRBJ1-2 | . | TRBV5-1 | once | TGCGCCAGCAGCTTGCCCCTGGAGGACGGCTACACCTTC | CASSLPLEDGYTF
TRBJ1-2 | . | TRBV5-6 | . | TGTGCCAGCAGCTTGGCCCTGCCCTATGGCTACACCTTC | CASSLALPYGYTF
TRBJ2-1 | TRBD2 | TRBV6-5 | . | TGTGCCAGCAGTCCCCCTACCCGGGGGGATGAGCAGTTCTTC | CASSPPTRGDEQFF
TRBJ1-2 | TRBD1 | TRBV19 | . | TGTGCCAGTAGTCCCCGGAAGGACAGGCAAGGACCGAAAGCAGCTAACTATGGCTACACCTTC | CASSPRKDRQGPKAANYGYTF
TRBJ2-1 | . | TRBV12-3/TRBV12-4 | once | TGTGCCAGCCGGGCTAGTGAGCAGTTCTTC | CASRASEQFF
TRBJ2-5 | . | TRBV15 | . | TGTGCCACCAGCAGAGTTGGTAGACAAGAGACCCAGTACTTC | CATSRVGRQETQYF
TRBJ2-1 | TRBD2 | TRBV6-6 | once | TGTGCCAGCAGTCCCCAAGACCTAGCGGGTTCATACAATGAGCAGTTCTTC | CASSPQDLAGSYNEQFF
TRBJ2-4 | TRBD2 | TRBV19 | . | TGTGCCAGTAGTACCAGGGACTACAGCGGGAAAAACATTCAGTACTTC | CASSTRDYSGKNIQYF
TRBJ1-2 | TRBD1 | TRBV5-1 | . | TGCGCCAGCCGCTTTGGGGACAGGGGTGTACCTAGTGGCTACACCTTC | CASRFGDRGVPSGYTF